The clone carrying this T cell receptor (beta chain) was seen once. Its antigen is still unknown. Separate from the roughly 700-subject first cohort was the approximately 130-subject validation cohort, to which the donors belonged. These data belong to a study of cytomegalovirus exposure and HLA in healthy donors. General observations from the study: Confirmation in vitro established that a few CMV-associated chains were specific for CMV antigens. A later analysis found first-cohort TCR clusters tended to co-occur in the 120 or so validation repertoires.

CDR1 and CDR2 (germline): SGDLS, YYNGEE. J was trimmed by 4 bases and V by 1 base; bases with no gene match: 6. This CDR3 region has 16 residues. Profiled with immunoSEQ multiplex PCR; TCRdb holds only in-frame clones, not every one. Counted here are approximately 170,000 clones, 85% occurring once; the ten biggest clones make up 15% to 20%. This sequence was found in a man between 18 and 35 years old in good health and CMV-seropositive. The sample was PBMCs. The chain carries TRBV9 and TRBJ2-5; 11 positions match TRBD2. The CDR3 reads CASSVSLAGGGETQYF. The CDR3 DNA reads as TGTGCCAGCAGCGTAAGTCTAGCGGGAGGTGGAGAGACCCAGTACTTC.